A selection of T cell receptor beta chains follows, all from one sample in a study of early T cells in non-severe SARS-CoV-2 infection. TCRdb re-called the 5' RACE reads with MiXCR, one entry per CDR3 protein. The data contain approximately 31,000 distinct CDR3 sequences, 5.7% of them singletons. The sequenced material came from whole blood. These receptors were obtained from an adult who was a healthcare worker with PCR-confirmed SARS-CoV-2 infection or an uninfected control (not recorded which). CDR3s include the opening cysteine and the closing phenylalanine or tryptophan.

TRBV10-3	TRBJ2-3	CATSDAAPGGGDTQYF
TRBV11-2	TRBJ2-5	CASSLQGPETQYF
TRBV5-1	TRBJ2-5	CASSLSGTSGQETQYF
TRBV7-8	TRBJ2-7	CASSYYRGPTGSEQYF
TRBV7-9	TRBJ2-5	CASSSKGRQKTQYF
TRBV29-1	TRBJ1-3	CSVRTAGNTIYF
TRBV5-1	TRBJ1-1	CASSLDTRRNTEAFF
TRBV5-1	TRBJ2-5	CASSPLAGAETQYF
TRBV6-5	TRBJ2-2	CASSSVGLAGPSGGELFF
TRBV20-1	TRBJ2-7	CSARLAGDWYEQYF
TRBV7-2	TRBJ2-6	CASSHGTFPGANVLTF